The 19 T cell receptor beta chains listed next were all sequenced from one sample in a study of T and B cells in COVID-19 patients. BIOMED2 TRB-A/B primer pools were used in multiplex TRB PCR. TCRdb passed the multiplex PCR reads through MiXCR, listing each CDR3 protein once. The sample carries more than 4,000 distinct CDR3 sequences, under 25% recorded once. Blood genomic DNA input for TRB amplification was roughly 220-500 ng. Sequenced material: blood. The source is a human donor with active COVID-19.

This chain uses TRBV9 with TRBJ2-7; perhaps D is TRBD1 or TRBD2 (5 bases each). V lost 4 bases and J lost 7, with 15 bases in between. Germline lookup yields CDR1 SGDLS and CDR2 YYNGEE. This CDR3 has 13 amino acids. As DNA, the CDR3 is TGTGCCAGCAGCCAGGAGCACTGGGGGGAGCAGTACTTC. Protein sequence: CASSQEHWGEQYF.

This clonotype was observed a few times. The rearrangement uses TRBV4-2 and TRBJ2-2; 7 bases are shared with TRBD2. V lost 0 bases to trimming and J lost 2 bases; unmatched junction nucleotides: 3. Germline V gene data show CDR1 as LGHNA and CDR2 as YNFKEQ. The CDR3 has 16 residues. The CDR3 DNA reads as TGTGCCAGCAGCCAAGATGCTAGCGGTAACACCGGGGAGCTGTTTTTT. Amino acid sequence: CASSQDASGNTGELFF.

The V and J genes are TRBV9 and TRBJ2-3; TRBD2 agrees at 10 bases. The CDR3 length is 16 residues. V shed 0 bases and J 5 bases; nucleotides not matched to a gene: 6. Germline V CDR1 and CDR2: SGDLS, YYNGEE. The CDR3 reads CASSVGDSGRRDTQYF. The CDR3 nucleotides are TGTGCCAGCAGCGTAGGGGATAGCGGGAGGAGAGATACGCAGTATTTT.

This clonotype ranks as large (0.1 to 1%). The genes are TRBV19 and TRBJ2-6; 14 bases match TRBD2. The CDR3 has 22 amino acids. CDR1 and CDR2 from the germline V gene are LNHDA and SQIVND (reference sequence). Losses at the gene ends were 5 bases for V and 2 bases for J; bases not matched to a gene: 17. The CDR3 DNA is TGTGCCAGTAGTCCCTTCTCGAGTCCGGGACTAGCGGGAGAGGCTGGGGCCAACGTCCTGACTTTC. Protein product: CASSPFSSPGLAGEAGANVLTF.

This clonotype counts as medium-sized. This sequence joins TRBV6-2 or TRBV6-3 and TRBJ1-5, with 7 bases fitting TRBD1. Germline CDR1 and CDR2: MNHEY and SVGEGT. V lost 5 bases to trimming and J lost 7 bases; unmatched junction nucleotides: 5. The CDR3 extends over 13 amino acids. The CDR3 DNA reads TGTGCCAGCAGTGACAGGGCTCAACAGCCCCAGCATTTT. Its translation is CASSDRAQQPQHF.

The chain joins TRBV6-2 or TRBV6-3 to TRBJ1-2, with TRBD1 matching 9 bases. The V gene's germline CDR1 is MNHEY and CDR2 SVGEGT. V shed 8 bases, J shed 8 bases, and the junction held 12 bases outside the gene matches. This CDR3 is 14 amino acids long. The CDR3 here is CASRVSGTGFGYTF. The CDR3 DNA follows: TGTGCCAGCCGAGTTAGCGGGACAGGGTTCGGCTACACCTTC.

This clonotype was found once. A much more abundant neighbour one base away suggests this may be a read error. The chain carries TRBV27 and TRBJ2-5; D is undetermined. CDR1 is MNHEY, CDR2 SMNVEV, per germline (reference sequence). The length of the CDR3 is 13 residues. CDR3 coding DNA: TGTGCCAGCAGCTATCGCGGCCAAGAGACCCAGCACTTC. Translation: CASSYRGQETQHF.

The chain carries TRBV11-2 and TRBJ1-3; D is perhaps TRBD1 (6 bases). Trimming took 2 bases from V and 0 from J, leaving 8 bases between them. This CDR3 has 15 amino acids. Germline V gene data show CDR1 as SGHAT and CDR2 as FQNNGV. This CDR3 reads CASSLQGFSGNTIYF. CDR3 bases: TGTGCCAGCAGCTTACAGGGGTTCTCTGGAAACACCATATATTTT.

The chain links TRBV27 to TRBJ2-7; 14 bases line up with TRBD2. Germline assignment: CDR1 MNHEY and CDR2 SMNVEV (reference sequence). This CDR3 is 16 amino acids long. J lost 2 bases, V lost 6 bases, and 6 bases had no gene match. CDR3 DNA sequence: TGTGCCAGCAGGCCCCGACTAGCGGGAGGGACCTACGAGCAGTACTTC. Translation: CASRPRLAGGTYEQYF.

This clonotype was observed a few times. The chain combines TRBV5-5 with TRBJ1-1, with D perhaps TRBD1 (5 bases). Trimming took off 4 bases at V and 0 bases at J, with 13 bases between the two ends. CDR3 length equals 15 residues. In germline, CDR1 is SGHKS, CDR2 YYEKEE (reference sequence). The CDR3: CASSPSQGMNTEAFF. In nucleotides, the CDR3 is TGTGCCAGCAGCCCAAGCCAGGGAATGAACACTGAAGCTTTCTTT.

This clonotype was detected a few times. The J gene is TRBJ2-5, the V gene TRBV7-3; tentatively, D is TRBD2 (6 bases). CDR3 length equals 14 residues. CDR1 is SGHTA and CDR2 is FQGTGA in the germline V gene. The germline V and J ends were trimmed by 4 bases and 2 bases, with 11 bases remaining between them. This CDR3 is CASSSHAGQETQYF. DNA of the CDR3: TGTGCCAGCAGCTCACACGCGGGACAAGAGACCCAGTACTTC. Looking up the rest from reference TRBV7-3 and TRBJ2-5 gives the full variable domain: GAGVSQTPSNKVTEKGKYVELRCDPISGHTALYWYRQSLGQGPEFLIYFQGTGAADDSGLPNDRFFAVRPEGSVSTLKIQRTERGDSAVYLCASSSHAGQETQYFGPGTRLLVL.

V is TRBV6-5 and J is TRBJ2-5; no clear D gene. V was trimmed by 5 bases and J by 3 bases, leaving 13 bases between them. CDR1 and CDR2 from the germline V gene are MNHEY and SVGAGI. The CDR3 is made up of 14 amino acids. CDR3 coding DNA: TGTGCCAGCAGTGTCGCTGTTCTAAAAGAGACCCAGTACTTC. Protein product: CASSVAVLKETQYF.

This clonotype counts as medium-sized (0.01 to 0.1%). The chain combines TRBV6-1 with TRBJ2-2; TRBD2 might be the D (5 bases). The germline V and J ends were trimmed by 0 bases and 4 bases, with 12 bases remaining between them. Germline-derived CDR1 and CDR2 are MNHNS and SASEGT. This CDR3 is built from 16 residues. The CDR3 loop is CASSEAHREGTGELFF. CDR3 DNA: TGTGCCAGCAGTGAAGCGCACCGGGAAGGCACCGGGGAGCTGTTTTTT.

Relative to its sample, this clonotype is large (0.1 to 1%). The chain links TRBV29-1 to TRBJ1-2; D perhaps matches TRBD1 (6 bases). CDR3 length: 11 amino acids. Trimming removed 7 bases at V and 6 bases at J, with 12 bases between. Germline V CDR1 and CDR2: SQVTM, ANQGSEA. In DNA form, the CDR3 reads TGCAGCGCCCAACAGGGTGATGGCTACACCTTC. Its protein is CSAQQGDGYTF.

In its sample, this clonotype ranks as medium-sized. The chain recombines TRBV6-1 with TRBJ2-5, with TRBD2 matching over 10 bases. V lost 8 bases, J lost 5 bases, and 8 bases stayed unmatched. Germline V gives CDR1 MNHNS, CDR2 SASEGT. The CDR3 has 14 residues. The CDR3 DNA reads as TGTGCCAGCGTTAGAGCGGGAGGGCGGGAGACCCAGTACTTC. Translation gives CASVRAGGRETQYF.

The genes are TRBV7-3 and TRBJ2-1; D is possibly TRBD2 (5 bases). The CDR3 runs 15 residues. V dropped 1 base and J dropped 5 bases, with 12 bases sitting between them. From germline, CDR1 is SGHTA and CDR2 FQGTGA. The CDR3 nucleotides read TGTGCCAGCAGCTTAAGGCTAGCAGGTAACAATGAGCAGTTCTTC. It is translated as CASSLRLAGNNEQFF.

This clonotype was detected a few times. This chain links TRBV20-1 with TRBJ2-7; tentative D call: TRBD1 (6 bases). V gave up 0 bases and J gave up 2 bases, with 14 bases separating them. Germline V lookup: CDR1 DFQATT, CDR2 SNEGSKA (reference sequence). CDR3 size: 15 residues. In DNA, the CDR3 is TGCAGTGCTAGAGATGGGGGCAGCACTACCTACGAGCAGTACTTC. Amino acid sequence: CSARDGGSTTYEQYF.

This clonotype is labeled medium-sized. V is TRBV15 and J is TRBJ2-2, with TRBD1 matching over 8 bases. This CDR3 comprises 14 residues. Germline CDR1 and CDR2: LNHNV and YYDKDF (reference sequence). Trimming took 5 bases from V and 7 from J; bases not matched to a gene: 6. This CDR3 reads CATSEDRAIGELFF. In DNA, the CDR3 is TGTGCCACCAGCGAGGACAGGGCGATCGGGGAGCTGTTTTTT.

This clonotype rates as medium-sized. The chain uses TRBV6-5 and TRBJ2-1; 7 bases map to TRBD2. This CDR3 is built from 13 residues. V was clipped by 7 bases and J by 7 bases; unmatched bases: 7. The germline V gene encodes CDR1 MNHEY and CDR2 SVGAGI. CDR3 protein: CASKQPGGNEQFF. CDR3 nucleotides: TGTGCCAGCAAACAGCCCGGGGGGAATGAGCAGTTCTTC.